Below, 22 T cell receptor beta chains from the same sample are listed, as sequenced in a study of T cells in Graves' hyperthyroidism and ophthalmopathy. The investigators amplified TCR beta CDR3 regions from RNA transcripts. The HTBI primer set drove a first-round RT-PCR of the TCR CDR3. MiXCR, applied by TCRdb to the multiplex PCR reads, yields one record per CDR3 protein. The sample contains over 500,000 distinct CDR3 sequences, 40% to 50% of which appear only once. Sequenced: peripheral blood or thyroid tissue (not recorded which). The receptors stem from an adult woman with Graves' disease, either hyperthyroidism or ophthalmopathy (not recorded which).

V is TRBV30 and J is TRBJ1-1; D possibly corresponds to TRBD1 (6 bases). Looked up from germline, CDR1 is GTSNPN and CDR2 is SVGIG (reference sequence). This CDR3 region has 17 residues. V was pared by 0 bases and J by 3 bases, with 20 bases between. The DNA for the CDR3 is TGTGCCTGGAGTGTGGGTACGGGGACACCTAAATACACTGAAGCTTTCTTT. Amino acids: CAWSVGTGTPKYTEAFF. Together with reference TRBV30 and TRBJ1-1, the CDR3 gives the full variable domain: SQTIHQWPATLVQPVGSPLSLECTVEGTSNPNLYWYRQAAGRGLQLLFYSVGIGQISSEVPQNLSASRPQDRQFILSSKKLLLSDSGFYLCAWSVGTGTPKYTEAFFGQGTRLTVV.

This clonotype appeared many times. This sequence joins TRBV9 and TRBJ1-2, with D hard to call. CDR3 length equals 14 residues. Germline V lookup: CDR1 SGDLS, CDR2 YYNGEE. Trimming removed 3 bases from V and 4 bases from J, with 13 bases in between. The CDR3 nucleotides read TGTGCCAGCAGCGCCCCGCAGGACCCCTATGGCTACACCTTC. Protein: CASSAPQDPYGYTF. Filled out from reference TRBV9 and TRBJ1-2, the complete variable domain reads DSGVTQTPKHLITATGQRVTLRCSPRSGDLSVYWYQQSLDQGLQFLIQYYNGEERAKGNILERFSAQQFPDLHSELNLSSLELGDSALYFCASSAPQDPYGYTFGSGTRLTVV.

Many counts were recorded for this clonotype. This sequence joins TRBV11-2 and TRBJ1-2, with 7 bases lining up with TRBD1. The CDR3 extends over 18 amino acids. Germline V gene data show CDR1 as SGHAT and CDR2 as FQNNGV. V lost 4 bases to trimming and J lost 5 bases; unmatched junction nucleotides: 19. The CDR3 nucleotides are TGTGCCAGCAGCTCCAGCTTAACTCCGGGACAGCGATGGTATGGCTACACCTTC. Amino acid sequence: CASSSSLTPGQRWYGYTF.

Ten or more counts support this clonotype. CDR3 DNA: TGTGCCAGCAGCTTCGGGACGGGTAATGAAAAACTGTTTTTT. Its protein is CASSFGTGNEKLFF. This chain uses TRBV7-2 with TRBJ1-4, with a tentative D call TRBD1 (5 bases). The ends were cut back, 3 bases at V and 4 bases at J, with 9 bases in the middle. CDR3 length: 14 residues. Looked up from germline, CDR1 is SGHTA and CDR2 is FQGNSA. The entire variable domain, with the rest obtained from reference TRBV7-2 and TRBJ1-4, is as follows: GAGVSQSPSNKVTEKGKDVELRCDPISGHTALYWYRQSLGQGLEFLIYFQGNSAPDKSGLPSDRFSAERTGGSVSTLTIQRTQQEDSAVYLCASSFGTGNEKLFFGSGTQLSVL.

In this sample, this clonotype turned up many times. The rearrangement links TRBV29-1 to TRBJ1-2, with D unresolved. The CDR3 length is 12 residues. CDR1 and CDR2 from the germline V gene are SQVTM and ANQGSEA. V lost 6 bases to trimming and J lost 6 bases, with 14 bases between them. The CDR3 protein is CSVDRLGNGYTF. As DNA, the CDR3 is TGCAGCGTGGATCGGTTGGGGAATGGCTACACCTTC.

Concerning this clonotype: A read error is possible here, since a much larger clone lies one base away. The chain employs TRBV19 and TRBJ1-2, with D possibly matching TRBD1 (5 bases). Germline V gives CDR1 LNHDA, CDR2 SQIVND (reference sequence). CDR3 length: 13 amino acids. DNA for the CDR3: TGTGTCAGTGGTCCAGGGATCGACTATGGCTACACCTTC. Its translation is CVSGPGIDYGYTF. Full variable domain (missing parts from reference TRBV19 and TRBJ1-2): DGGITQSPKYLFRKEGQNVTLSCEQNLNHDAMYWYRQDPGQGLRLIYYSQIVNDFQKGDIAEGYSVSREKKESFPLTVTSAQKNPTAFYLCVSGPGIDYGYTFGSGTRLTVV.

Concerning this clonotype itself: A much larger clone is a single base away; this may be a read error. Since no conserved phenylalanine or tryptophan closes the CDR3, a read error is the likely cause. J is TRBJ1-2 and V is TRBV29-1; maybe TRBD1 (6 bases). Germline V gene lookup returns CDR1 SQVTM and CDR2 ANQGSEA. The V and J ends lost 4 bases and 7 bases respectively, with 13 bases between them. This CDR3 comprises 12 residues. Here the CDR3 reads CSVASGEGGYTS. Here the CDR3 DNA reads TGCAGCGTTGCGTCAGGGGAGGGTGGCTACACCTCC.

This chain connects TRBV10-3 to TRBJ1-1; 7 bases are shared with TRBD1. V lost 0 bases and J lost 5; bases outside the gene matches: 6. This CDR3 has 15 amino acids. Germline lookup yields CDR1 ENHRY and CDR2 SYGVKD. The CDR3 coding sequence is TGTGCCATCAGTGAGTCATCCGGCAGGGGGACTGAAGCTTTCTTT. Protein product: CAISESSGRGTEAFF.

This chain joins TRBV25-1 and TRBJ2-1; D possibly matches TRBD1 or TRBD2 (7 bases each). Trimming removed 7 bases from V and 4 bases from J, with 20 bases in between. Germline CDR1 MGHDK, CDR2 SYGVNS. The CDR3 consists of 16 residues. This CDR3 reads CASTIGGGGTYNEQFF. DNA for the CDR3: TGTGCCAGCACCATAGGGGGAGGGGGCACGTACAATGAGCAGTTCTTC.

The chain employs TRBV12-3 or TRBV12-4 and TRBJ1-5; TRBD1 might be the D (5 bases). CDR3 length: 14 residues. V was clipped by 6 bases and J by 0 bases, with 9 bases between them. The CDR3 coding sequence is TGTGCCAGCAGGTGGGGCGGTAGCAATCAGCCCCAGCATTTT. It is translated as CASRWGGSNQPQHF.

This clonotype was counted a few times. The chain has TRBV28 and TRBJ2-2, with D unclear. CDR3 length equals 13 residues. Germline CDR1 and CDR2: MDHEN and SYDVKM. The CDR3 coding sequence is TGTGTCACGGACGCTTCGAACACCGGGGAGCTGTTTTTT. Residues: CVTDASNTGELFF.

This chain links TRBV10-3 with TRBJ2-7; D is perhaps TRBD2 (5 bases). The germline V and J ends were trimmed by 0 bases and 1 base, with 10 bases remaining between them. The CDR3 is 15 residues long. Germline V lookup: CDR1 ENHRY, CDR2 SYGVKD. The CDR3 here is CAISESGERSYEQYF. The CDR3 DNA sequence: TGTGCCATCAGTGAGTCGGGAGAAAGGTCCTACGAGCAGTACTTC.

This clonotype was detected ten times or more. This sequence joins TRBV6-6 and TRBJ1-1, with no clear D. V was cut by 2 bases and J by 1 base, with 8 bases left in between. Germline CDR1 and CDR2: MNHNY and SVGAGI (reference sequence). The CDR3 spans 14 residues. The CDR3 sequence is CASSYPHSNTEAFF. The CDR3 nucleotides read TGTGCCAGCAGTTACCCACACTCGAACACTGAAGCTTTCTTT.

This clonotype has only a few counts. The chain is built from TRBV27 and TRBJ1-2; 7 nucleotides agree with TRBD1. The J segment lost 4 bases and the V segment lost 5 bases, leaving 10 bases of the junction unmatched. The CDR3 runs to 15 residues. The V gene's germline CDR1 is MNHEY and CDR2 SMNVEV (reference sequence). CDR3 loop: CASSPQGGLAYGYTF. CDR3 DNA: TGTGCCAGCAGTCCCCAGGGGGGGTTGGCCTATGGCTACACCTTC.

The chain carries TRBV11-2 and TRBJ2-7; D unclear. V lost 0 bases, J lost 2 bases, and 8 bases lay in between. The CDR3 runs 14 residues. Germline V gene lookup returns CDR1 SGHAT and CDR2 FQNNGV. Here the CDR3 DNA reads TGTGCCAGCAGCTTAGACAACATAGCCTACGAGCAGTACTTC. This translates into CASSLDNIAYEQYF. Together with reference TRBV11-2 and TRBJ2-7, the CDR3 gives the full variable domain: EAGVAQSPRYKIIEKRQSVAFWCNPISGHATLYWYQQILGQGPKLLIQFQNNGVVDDSQLPKDRFSAERLKGVDSTLKIQPAKLEDSAVYLCASSLDNIAYEQYFGPGTRLTVT.

The V call is TRBV7-9, the J call TRBJ1-5, with a weak D call TRBD1 (5 bases). V lost 2 bases and J lost 4, with 12 bases in between. The germline V gene has CDR1 SEHNR and CDR2 FQNEAQ (reference sequence). The CDR3 totals 15 residues. Written as DNA, the CDR3 is TGTGCCAGCAGCTTAATCCGGGGCAGAAATCAGCCCCAGCATTTT. This sequence encodes CASSLIRGRNQPQHF.

The genes are TRBV10-3 and TRBJ1-2, with a tentative D call TRBD1 (5 bases). CDR1 is ENHRY and CDR2 is SYGVKD in the germline V gene. The V and J ends lost 6 bases and 8 bases respectively, with 19 bases between them. This CDR3 is 14 amino acids long. In DNA, the CDR3 is TGTGCCATCAGGGACGACAGTCCTCTAAAAGGCTACACCTTC. It codes for CAIRDDSPLKGYTF.

The CDR3 region has the DNA TGTGCCAGCAGTGCAGCTCGGGAGCAGTTCTTC. Translated, it gives CASSAAREQFF. The chain employs TRBV2 and TRBJ2-1; D call uncertain. V was pared by 4 bases and J by 10 bases, with 8 bases between. This CDR3 has 11 amino acids. Germline loops: CDR1 SNHLY, CDR2 FYNNEI.

In the case of this clonotype: One end of the junction does not line up with germline, which may come from a read error. The DNA for the CDR3 is TGCAGCGCCGCGGGACACAGAAAGAACACTGAAACTTTCTTT. Translation gives CSAAGHRKNTETFF. The chain has TRBV29-1 and TRBJ1-1; D is perhaps TRBD1 (6 bases). This CDR3 spans 14 amino acids. Germline V gene data show CDR1 as SQVTM and CDR2 as ANQGSEA.

On this clonotype: At one boundary the junction diverges from the germline segment, which might be a read error. The chain uses TRBV29-1 and TRBJ2-6; 10 nucleotides align to TRBD1. Germline CDR1 SQVTM, CDR2 ANQGSEA. The CDR3 is made up of 12 amino acids. CDR3 coding DNA: TGCAGCGTTGGGACAGGGGGCAACGTCCTGACTTTC. Protein sequence: CSVGTGGNVLTF. Full variable domain (remainder filled in from reference TRBV29-1 and TRBJ2-6): SAVISQKPSRDICQRGTSLTIQCQVDSQVTMMFWYRQQPGQSLTLIATANQGSEATYESGFVIDKFPISRPNLTFSTLTVSNMSPEDSSIYLCSVGTGGNVLTFGAGSRLTVL.

This clonotype appeared many times. The chain combines TRBV4-2 with TRBJ1-1; 7 nucleotides align to TRBD1. J gave up 6 bases and V 4 bases, and 5 bases lay outside the gene matches. The CDR3 length is 13 residues. In germline, CDR1 is LGHNA, CDR2 YNFKEQ. The CDR3 DNA sequence: TGTGCCAGCAGCCGCAGGGGGGCCGCTGAAGCTTTCTTT. The encoded protein is CASSRRGAAEAFF.

A few counts support this clonotype. This chain connects TRBV28 to TRBJ2-5; TRBD2 matches at 7 bases. This CDR3 has 15 residues. V was clipped by 2 bases and J by 3 bases; unmatched bases: 6. Germline V lookup: CDR1 MDHEN, CDR2 SYDVKM. CDR3 sequence: CASSLGAAGEETQYF. CDR3 sequence (DNA): TGTGCCAGCAGTTTAGGGGCGGCGGGAGAAGAGACCCAGTACTTC.